This T cell receptor (beta chain) originates from a study of blood T cell repertoires in COVID-19. Study information: The origin of the acute and convalescent COVID-19 samples was the United States, Italy and Spain. PBMCs, B-cell-depleted T cells, or T cells provided the cDNA or gDNA that made up the material.

How the authors handled the data: By means of reference gene primer amplification, nucleated cell counts were estimated. Only in-frame clones appear in the TCRdb table, and some are missing; sequencing was by immunoSEQ multiplex PCR. That table supplies the V and J calls and clone size; D and trimming were determined from the DNA. The data show hundreds of thousands of clones, 86% seen once. Sequenced: peripheral blood. The sequence came from a woman aged 25-40 years who had recovered from COVID-19.

DNA for the CDR3: TGCAGTGCTAGTGTTTCGGGCTATGGCTACACCTTC. Translating it yields CSASVSGYGYTF. The chain employs TRBV20-1 and TRBJ1-2; D is ambiguous. Germline V CDR1 and CDR2: DFQATT, SNEGSKA (reference sequence). V dropped 3 bases and J dropped 4 bases, with 9 bases sitting between them. The CDR3 is 12 amino acids.